This is a list of T cell receptor beta chains from one sample in a study of T cell repertoires in cytomegalovirus infection. One entry per CDR3 protein results from TCRdb running MiXCR on the reads. This table has about 920,000 distinct CDR3 sequences, roughly 31% appearing once. For these TCRs, the target antigens are not known. Sequencing was performed on cultured CD8+ T cells from PBMCs, taken from culture after CMV antigen stimulation. These receptors all come from a human donor in good health (CMV status not recorded). Some clones in this sample may be carry-over from other donors' samples. Both conserved end residues are part of each CDR3. The D gene is left open where the match is weak. Size tells how often a clone was seen (once, few, many) or the class of an expanded clone, and some rows leave it out.

v_call: TRBV7-9
j_call: TRBJ1-1
clone_size: .
d_call: TRBD1
cdr3_aa: CATQGDGWDTEAFF
cdr3_nt: TGTGCCACCCAGGGGGATGGTTGGGACACTGAAGCTTTCTTT

v_call: TRBV15
j_call: TRBJ1-2
clone_size: once
d_call: .
cdr3_aa: CATSTFRQDPSGYTF
cdr3_nt: TGTGCCACCAGCACCTTTAGACAGGATCCTAGTGGCTACACCTTC

v_call: TRBV7-3
j_call: TRBJ1-2
clone_size: few
d_call: .
cdr3_aa: CASSFFCYTF
cdr3_nt: TGTGCCAGCAGCTTTTTCTGCTACACCTTC

v_call: TRBV7-2
j_call: TRBJ2-3
clone_size: many
d_call: TRBD2
cdr3_aa: CASSPRTRFLADTQYF
cdr3_nt: TGTGCCAGCAGCCCACGGACTAGATTTCTGGCGGATACGCAGTATTTT

v_call: TRBV6-1
j_call: TRBJ2-6
clone_size: few
d_call: .
cdr3_aa: CASSPDPTGANVLTF
cdr3_nt: TGTGCCAGCAGTCCGGACCCCACTGGGGCCAACGTCCTGACTTTC

v_call: TRBV6-6
j_call: TRBJ2-7
clone_size: .
d_call: .
cdr3_aa: CASSYSQSYEQYF
cdr3_nt: TGTGCCAGCAGTTACTCCCAAAGTTACGAGCAGTACTTC

v_call: TRBV20-1
j_call: TRBJ2-3
clone_size: .
d_call: TRBD1
cdr3_aa: CSVYLGTVGTDTQYF
cdr3_nt: TGCAGTGTCTATTTGGGGACAGTTGGCACAGATACGCAGTATTTT

v_call: TRBV15
j_call: TRBJ2-3
clone_size: many
d_call: .
cdr3_aa: CATSRDPGLVNTDTQYF
cdr3_nt: TGTGCCACCAGCAGAGACCCGGGCCTGGTAAACACAGATACGCAGTATTTT

v_call: TRBV7-6
j_call: TRBJ1-3
clone_size: many
d_call: .
cdr3_aa: CASSEDGSSGNTIYF
cdr3_nt: TGTGCCAGCAGCGAAGACGGTAGCTCTGGAAACACCATATATTTT

v_call: TRBV27
j_call: TRBJ1-4
clone_size: .
d_call: .
cdr3_aa: CASSPLSGGREKLFF
cdr3_nt: TGTGCCAGCAGTCCCCTTTCTGGGGGGCGGGAAAAACTGTTTTTT

v_call: TRBV7-9
j_call: TRBJ1-3
clone_size: few
d_call: .
cdr3_aa: CASSLAGDTIYF
cdr3_nt: TGTGCCAGCAGCTTAGCTGGAGACACCATATATTTT

v_call: TRBV6-1
j_call: TRBJ2-2
clone_size: .
d_call: TRBD1
cdr3_aa: CASSVTRGTGELFF
cdr3_nt: TGTGCCAGCAGTGTAACCAGGGGGACCGGGGAGCTGTTTTTT

v_call: TRBV10-3
j_call: TRBJ2-1
clone_size: few
d_call: .
cdr3_aa: CAISEVIAGVANEQFF
cdr3_nt: TGTGCCATCAGTGAAGTGATAGCCGGAGTCGCCAATGAGCAGTTCTTC

v_call: TRBV6-5
j_call: TRBJ2-1
clone_size: .
d_call: .
cdr3_aa: CASSYGGLYFEQFF
cdr3_nt: TGTGCCAGCAGTTACGGGGGACTCTACTTTGAGCAGTTCTTC

v_call: TRBV12-3/TRBV12-4
j_call: TRBJ2-7
clone_size: .
d_call: .
cdr3_aa: CASSPHDSYEQYF
cdr3_nt: TGTGCCAGCAGTCCACATGATTCCTACGAGCAGTACTTC

v_call: TRBV7-6
j_call: TRBJ2-3
clone_size: many
d_call: .
cdr3_aa: CASSLNTDGPRGDDTQYF
cdr3_nt: TGTGCCAGCAGCTTAAACACGGACGGACCCCGCGGGGATGATACGCAGTATTTT

v_call: TRBV10-3
j_call: TRBJ2-7
clone_size: few
d_call: TRBD1
cdr3_aa: CAISERGQGLPYEQYF
cdr3_nt: TGTGCCATCAGTGAGCGGGGACAGGGGCTTCCCTACGAGCAGTACTTC

v_call: TRBV20-1
j_call: TRBJ2-4
clone_size: many
d_call: .
cdr3_aa: CSARSGPGLLAKNIQYF
cdr3_nt: TGCAGTGCTAGATCGGGACCGGGACTCCTAGCCAAAAACATTCAGTACTTC

v_call: TRBV12-3/TRBV12-4
j_call: TRBJ2-2
clone_size: .
d_call: .
cdr3_aa: CVSRGGSGELFF
cdr3_nt: TGTGTCAGCCGAGGGGGGTCCGGGGAGCTGTTTTTT

v_call: TRBV19
j_call: TRBJ2-1
clone_size: few
d_call: .
cdr3_aa: CASSTQEGGSYNEQFF
cdr3_nt: TGTGCCAGTAGTACGCAGGAGGGAGGATCCTACAATGAGCAGTTCTTC

v_call: TRBV27
j_call: TRBJ2-7
clone_size: once
d_call: .
cdr3_aa: CASSLSGGRDIYEQYF
cdr3_nt: TGTGCCAGCAGTTTAAGTGGTGGACGAGATATCTACGAGCAGTACTTC

v_call: TRBV9
j_call: TRBJ2-1
clone_size: few
d_call: TRBD1
cdr3_aa: CASSQRTGYNEQFF
cdr3_nt: TGTGCCAGCAGCCAGAGGACAGGGTACAATGAGCAGTTCTTC

v_call: TRBV7-2
j_call: TRBJ2-5
clone_size: .
d_call: .
cdr3_aa: CASSLERWGDSPQETQYF
cdr3_nt: TGTGCCAGCAGCTTAGAGCGGTGGGGGGACTCCCCTCAAGAGACCCAGTACTTC

v_call: TRBV7-6
j_call: TRBJ1-5
clone_size: .
d_call: .
cdr3_aa: CASSLNAYQPQHF
cdr3_nt: TGTGCCAGCAGCTTAAACGCATATCAGCCCCAGCATTTT

v_call: TRBV7-9
j_call: TRBJ2-5
clone_size: .
d_call: .
cdr3_aa: CASSPGGEYQETQYF
cdr3_nt: TGTGCCAGCAGCCCCGGTGGGGAATACCAAGAGACCCAGTACTTC

v_call: TRBV24-1
j_call: TRBJ2-1
clone_size: .
d_call: .
cdr3_aa: CATRGTRNEQFF
cdr3_nt: TGTGCCACCAGAGGGACTCGGAATGAGCAGTTCTTC

v_call: TRBV7-6
j_call: TRBJ1-2
clone_size: once
d_call: .
cdr3_aa: CASSLVRTDNHGYTF
cdr3_nt: TGTGCCAGCAGCTTAGTCCGGACAGATAACCATGGCTACACCTTC

v_call: TRBV4-1
j_call: TRBJ1-2
clone_size: .
d_call: TRBD1
cdr3_aa: CASSQVDRGKGLYGYTF
cdr3_nt: TGCGCCAGCAGCCAAGTGGACAGGGGAAAGGGCCTCTATGGCTACACCTTC

v_call: TRBV19
j_call: TRBJ2-1
clone_size: few
d_call: .
cdr3_aa: CASSMYSYNEQFF
cdr3_nt: TGTGCCAGTAGTATGTACAGTTACAATGAGCAGTTCTTC

v_call: TRBV20-1
j_call: TRBJ2-3
clone_size: many
d_call: TRBD2
cdr3_aa: CSAREWLAGTDTQYF
cdr3_nt: TGCAGTGCTAGAGAATGGCTAGCGGGCACAGATACGCAGTATTTT

v_call: TRBV27
j_call: TRBJ1-4
clone_size: few
d_call: .
cdr3_aa: CASSLELYGEKLFF
cdr3_nt: TGTGCCAGCAGTTTAGAACTATATGGTGAAAAACTGTTTTTT

v_call: TRBV6-1
j_call: TRBJ1-5
clone_size: few
d_call: .
cdr3_aa: CASSLYQNSNQPQHF
cdr3_nt: TGTGCCAGCAGCCTTTACCAGAATAGCAATCAGCCCCAGCATTTT

v_call: TRBV6-5
j_call: TRBJ2-1
clone_size: .
d_call: TRBD1
cdr3_aa: CASRAYSTGQYNEQFF
cdr3_nt: TGTGCCAGCAGGGCATATAGCACGGGACAGTACAATGAGCAGTTCTTC

v_call: TRBV7-9
j_call: TRBJ2-7
clone_size: many
d_call: .
cdr3_aa: CASSLVGTSYEQYF
cdr3_nt: TGTGCCAGCAGCTTAGTAGGGACCTCCTACGAGCAGTACTTC

v_call: TRBV7-9
j_call: TRBJ2-6
clone_size: .
d_call: .
cdr3_aa: CASTVTAHSGANVLTF
cdr3_nt: TGTGCCAGCACCGTGACAGCCCACTCTGGGGCCAACGTCCTGACTTTC

v_call: TRBV6-2/TRBV6-3
j_call: TRBJ2-3
clone_size: .
d_call: TRBD1
cdr3_aa: CASSYRGQGKDTQYF
cdr3_nt: TGTGCCAGCAGTTACCGGGGACAGGGGAAAGATACGCAGTATTTT

v_call: TRBV7-9
j_call: TRBJ2-5
clone_size: few
d_call: TRBD2
cdr3_aa: CASSGWLAEQETQYF
cdr3_nt: TGTGCCAGCAGCGGGTGGCTAGCGGAGCAAGAGACCCAGTACTTC

v_call: TRBV7-2
j_call: TRBJ2-2
clone_size: few
d_call: .
cdr3_aa: CASSLVGPGELFF
cdr3_nt: TGTGCCAGCAGCTTAGTTGGACCCGGGGAGCTGTTTTTT

v_call: TRBV6-2/TRBV6-3
j_call: TRBJ2-5
clone_size: .
d_call: .
cdr3_aa: CASTHSGRETQYF
cdr3_nt: TGTGCCAGCACCCATTCGGGGCGAGAGACCCAGTACTTC

v_call: TRBV24-1
j_call: TRBJ2-1
clone_size: .
d_call: .
cdr3_aa: CATSGGVEEQFF
cdr3_nt: TGTGCCACCAGTGGCGGGGTTGAAGAGCAGTTCTTC

v_call: TRBV7-9
j_call: TRBJ2-1
clone_size: many
d_call: TRBD2
cdr3_aa: CASSLPSGGSYNEQFF
cdr3_nt: TGTGCCAGCAGCTTACCTAGCGGGGGGTCCTACAATGAGCAGTTCTTC